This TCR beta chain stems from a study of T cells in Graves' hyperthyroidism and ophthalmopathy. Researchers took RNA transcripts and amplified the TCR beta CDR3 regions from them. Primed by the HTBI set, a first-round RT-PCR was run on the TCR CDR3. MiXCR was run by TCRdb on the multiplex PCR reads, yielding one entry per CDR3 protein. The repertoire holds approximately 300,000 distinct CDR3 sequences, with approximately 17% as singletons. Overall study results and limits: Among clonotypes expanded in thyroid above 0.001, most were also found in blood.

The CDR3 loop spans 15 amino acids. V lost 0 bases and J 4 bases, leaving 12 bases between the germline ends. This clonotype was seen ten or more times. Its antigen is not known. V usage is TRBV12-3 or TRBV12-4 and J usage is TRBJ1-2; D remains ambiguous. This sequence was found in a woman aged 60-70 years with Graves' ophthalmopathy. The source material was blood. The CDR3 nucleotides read TGTGCCAGCAGTTTAGCGCTTCGGACCACCTATGGCTACACCTTC. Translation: CASSLALRTTYGYTF.